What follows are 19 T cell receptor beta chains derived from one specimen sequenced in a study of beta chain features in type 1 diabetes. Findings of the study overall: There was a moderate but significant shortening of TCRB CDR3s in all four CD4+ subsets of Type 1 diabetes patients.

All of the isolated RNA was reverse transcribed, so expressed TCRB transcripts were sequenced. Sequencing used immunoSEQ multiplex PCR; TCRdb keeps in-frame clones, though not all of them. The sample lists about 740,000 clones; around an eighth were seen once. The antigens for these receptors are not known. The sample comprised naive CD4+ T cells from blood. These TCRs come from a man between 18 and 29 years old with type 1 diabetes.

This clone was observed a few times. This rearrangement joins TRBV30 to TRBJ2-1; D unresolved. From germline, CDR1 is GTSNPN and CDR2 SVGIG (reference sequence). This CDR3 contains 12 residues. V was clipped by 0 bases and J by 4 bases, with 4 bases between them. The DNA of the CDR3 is TGTGCCTGGAGTGTTGGGTACAATGAGCAGTTCTTC. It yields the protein CAWSVGYNEQFF.

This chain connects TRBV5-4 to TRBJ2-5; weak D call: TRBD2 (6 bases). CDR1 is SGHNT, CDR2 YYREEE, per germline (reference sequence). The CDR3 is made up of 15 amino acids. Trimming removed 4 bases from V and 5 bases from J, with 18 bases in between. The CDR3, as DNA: TGTGCCAGCAGCCGCGAAGAGGGAGGCGGGGAGACCCAGTACTTC. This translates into CASSREEGGGETQYF.

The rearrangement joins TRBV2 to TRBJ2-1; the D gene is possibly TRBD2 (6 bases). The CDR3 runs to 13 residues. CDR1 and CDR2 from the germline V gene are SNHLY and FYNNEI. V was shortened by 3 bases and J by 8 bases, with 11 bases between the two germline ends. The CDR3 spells CASSDLGGDEQFF. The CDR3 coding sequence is TGTGCCAGCAGTGACTTGGGCGGGGATGAGCAGTTCTTC.

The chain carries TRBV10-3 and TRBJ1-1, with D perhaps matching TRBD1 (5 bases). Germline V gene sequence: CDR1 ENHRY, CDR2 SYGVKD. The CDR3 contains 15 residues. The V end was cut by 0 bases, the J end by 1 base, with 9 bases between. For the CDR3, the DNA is TGTGCCATCAGTGAGTCATCAACAGGGAACACTGAAGCTTTCTTT. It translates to CAISESSTGNTEAFF.

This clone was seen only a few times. In DNA form, the CDR3 reads TGTGCCAGCAGGGATAACAGGGGTAATCAGCCCCAGCATTTT. This codes for CASRDNRGNQPQHF. V is TRBV2 and J is TRBJ1-5; the match to TRBD1 covers 7 bases. The germline V gene has CDR1 SNHLY and CDR2 FYNNEI. V dropped 6 bases and J dropped 4; count of bases not matched to a gene: 6. This CDR3 has 14 amino acids.

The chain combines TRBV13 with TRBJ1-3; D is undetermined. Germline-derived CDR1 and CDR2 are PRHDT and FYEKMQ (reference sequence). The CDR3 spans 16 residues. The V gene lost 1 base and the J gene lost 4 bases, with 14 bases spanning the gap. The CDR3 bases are TGTGCCAGCAGCTTAGAGGGAAGTGCTGAGGGAAACACCATATATTTT. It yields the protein CASSLEGSAEGNTIYF.

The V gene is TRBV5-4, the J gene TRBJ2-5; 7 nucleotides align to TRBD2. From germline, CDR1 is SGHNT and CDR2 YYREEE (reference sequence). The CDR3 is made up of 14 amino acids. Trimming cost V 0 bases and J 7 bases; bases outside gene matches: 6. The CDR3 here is CASSLDRTRGTQYF. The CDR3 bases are TGTGCCAGCAGCTTGGATCGGACTAGGGGGACCCAGTACTTC.

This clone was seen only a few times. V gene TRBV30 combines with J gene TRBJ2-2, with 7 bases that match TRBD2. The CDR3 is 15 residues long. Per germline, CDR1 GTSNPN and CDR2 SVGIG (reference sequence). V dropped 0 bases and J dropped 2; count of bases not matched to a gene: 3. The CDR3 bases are TGTGCCTGGAGTGTGCGGGGGTATAACACCGGGGAGCTGTTTTTT. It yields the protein CAWSVRGYNTGELFF.

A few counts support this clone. In DNA, the CDR3 is TGTGCCAGCAGTTCCCCCTGGGTTATGAGCGGGGGACGCTACAATGAGCAGTTCTTC. Protein sequence: CASSSPWVMSGGRYNEQFF. The gene calls are TRBV28 and TRBJ2-1; 8 nucleotides line up with TRBD2. The junction had 17 bases not matched to a gene; V was cut back by 4 bases and J by 3 bases. The germline V gene encodes CDR1 MDHEN and CDR2 SYDVKM. CDR3 size: 19 residues.

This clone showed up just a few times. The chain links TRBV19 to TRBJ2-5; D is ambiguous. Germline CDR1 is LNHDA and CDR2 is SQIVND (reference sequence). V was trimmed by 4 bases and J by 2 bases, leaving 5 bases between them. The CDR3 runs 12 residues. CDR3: CASSRQQETQYF. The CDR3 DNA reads TGTGCCAGTAGTAGGCAGCAAGAGACCCAGTACTTC. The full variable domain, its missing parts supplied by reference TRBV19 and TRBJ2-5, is DGGITQSPKYLFRKEGQNVTLSCEQNLNHDAMYWYRQDPGQGLRLIYYSQIVNDFQKGDIAEGYSVSREKKESFPLTVTSAQKNPTAFYLCASSRQQETQYFGPGTRLLVL.

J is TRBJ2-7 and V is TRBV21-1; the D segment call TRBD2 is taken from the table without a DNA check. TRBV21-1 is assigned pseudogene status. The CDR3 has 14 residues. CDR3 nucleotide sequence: TGTGCCAGCAGCAAAAGTACGCGAACCTACGAGCAGTACTTC. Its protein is CASSKSTRTYEQYF.

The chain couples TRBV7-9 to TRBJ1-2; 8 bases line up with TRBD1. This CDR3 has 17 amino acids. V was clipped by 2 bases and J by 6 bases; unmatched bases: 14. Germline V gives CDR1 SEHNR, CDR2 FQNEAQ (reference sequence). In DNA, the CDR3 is TGTGCCAGCAGCTTATCCACAGGCAGGGGGCATCTTAATGGCTACACCTTC. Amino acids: CASSLSTGRGHLNGYTF.

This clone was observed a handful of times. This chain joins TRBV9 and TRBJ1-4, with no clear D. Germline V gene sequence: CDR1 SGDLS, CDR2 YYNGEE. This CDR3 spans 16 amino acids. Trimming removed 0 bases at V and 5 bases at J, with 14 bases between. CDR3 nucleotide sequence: TGTGCCAGCAGCGTAGGAACGGAGGGTTCGAATGAAAAACTGTTTTTT. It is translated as CASSVGTEGSNEKLFF.

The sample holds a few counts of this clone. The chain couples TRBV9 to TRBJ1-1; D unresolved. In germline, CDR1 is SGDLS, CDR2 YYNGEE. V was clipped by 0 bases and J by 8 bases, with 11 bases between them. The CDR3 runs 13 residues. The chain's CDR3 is CASSVGGREEAFF. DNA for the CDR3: TGTGCCAGCAGCGTAGGAGGTAGGGAAGAAGCTTTCTTT.

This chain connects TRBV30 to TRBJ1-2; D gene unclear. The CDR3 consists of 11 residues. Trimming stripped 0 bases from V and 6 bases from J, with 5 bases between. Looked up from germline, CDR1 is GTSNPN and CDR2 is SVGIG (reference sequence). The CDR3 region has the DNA TGTGCCTGGAGTGTGGTAAATGGCTACACCTTC. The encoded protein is CAWSVVNGYTF. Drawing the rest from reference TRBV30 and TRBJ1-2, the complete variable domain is SQTIHQWPATLVQPVGSPLSLECTVEGTSNPNLYWYRQAAGRGLQLLFYSVGIGQISSEVPQNLSASRPQDRQFILSSKKLLLSDSGFYLCAWSVVNGYTFGSGTRLTVV.

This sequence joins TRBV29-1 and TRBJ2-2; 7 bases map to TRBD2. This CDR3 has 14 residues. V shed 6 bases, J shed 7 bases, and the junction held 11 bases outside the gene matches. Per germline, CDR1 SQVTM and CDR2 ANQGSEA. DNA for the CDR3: TGCAGCGTCAGGCCAGAATGGGAGGGCGGGGAGCTGTTTTTT. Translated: CSVRPEWEGGELFF.

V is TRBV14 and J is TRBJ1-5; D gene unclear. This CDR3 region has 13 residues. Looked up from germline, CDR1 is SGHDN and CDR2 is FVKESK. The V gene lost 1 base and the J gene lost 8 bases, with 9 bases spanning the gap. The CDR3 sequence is CASSQGLREPQHF. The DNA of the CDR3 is TGTGCCAGCAGCCAAGGGTTGAGAGAGCCCCAGCATTTT.

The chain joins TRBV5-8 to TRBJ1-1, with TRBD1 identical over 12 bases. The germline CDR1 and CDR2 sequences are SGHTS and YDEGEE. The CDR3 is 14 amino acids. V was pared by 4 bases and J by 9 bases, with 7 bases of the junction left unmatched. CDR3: CASSATGTGGKAFF. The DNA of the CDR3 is TGTGCCAGCAGCGCAACCGGGACAGGGGGCAAAGCTTTCTTT.

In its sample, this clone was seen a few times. The CDR3 DNA sequence: TGTGCCAGTAGCTCGGCAGGGGGCGGACAGAGTGAGCAGTTCTTC. Translating gives CASSSAGGGQSEQFF. The V and J genes are TRBV19 and TRBJ2-1, with TRBD1 identical over 8 bases. CDR3 length: 15 amino acids. Looked up from germline, CDR1 is LNHDA and CDR2 is SQIVND (reference sequence). The V gene end was trimmed by 6 bases and the J gene end by 9 bases; junction bases not matched to a gene: 13.